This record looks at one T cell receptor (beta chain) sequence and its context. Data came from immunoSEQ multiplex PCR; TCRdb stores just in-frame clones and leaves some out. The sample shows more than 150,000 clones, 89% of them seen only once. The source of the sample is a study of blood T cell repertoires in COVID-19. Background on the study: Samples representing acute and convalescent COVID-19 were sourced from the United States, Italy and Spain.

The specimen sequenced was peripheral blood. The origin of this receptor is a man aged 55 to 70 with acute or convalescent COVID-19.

The CDR3 region is CASSLASSKSQETQYF. CDR3 sequence (DNA): TGCGCCAGCAGCTTGGCCTCGAGCAAGTCTCAAGAGACCCAGTACTTC. The rearrangement joins TRBV5-1 to TRBJ2-5, with D hard to call. Germline CDR1 reads SGHRS; CDR2 reads YFSETQ. This CDR3 has 16 residues. With 0 bases removed from V and 2 bases from J, the gap between germline ends came to 14 bases.